The rows below give T cell receptor beta chains drawn from one sample of a study of vaccination and CD4 T cells after COVID-19. TCRdb analysed the PCR reads with MiXCR anew, one entry per CDR3 protein. The table shows approximately 9,600 distinct CDR3 sequences, with about 30% occurring only once. The antigens these receptors bind are not known. The source was CD4+ T cells from blood, cultured in vitro, collected after SARS-CoV-2 vaccination. These receptors originate from a human donor who had recovered from COVID-19. CDR3s include the opening cysteine and the closing phenylalanine or tryptophan. The D gene is left open where the match is weak. Clone size, where shown, is once, few, many, or a class for clones that have expanded.

clone size	V gene	J gene	D gene	CDR3 DNA	CDR3 protein
few	TRBV7-9	TRBJ2-2	TRBD2	TGTGCCAGCAGCCTCACTAGCGGGAGGGGAGGCACCGGGGAGCTGTTTTTT	CASSLTSGRGGTGELFF
few	TRBV7-7	TRBJ2-3	NA	TGTGCCAGCAGCTCCCAGGGGTTGGGCACAGATACGCAGTATTTT	CASSSQGLGTDTQYF
NA	TRBV18	TRBJ2-1	NA	TGTGCCAGCTCCCAAAGGGGAGCCGGGTCCTACAATGAGCAGTTCTTC	CASSQRGAGSYNEQFF
NA	TRBV29-1	TRBJ1-5	NA	TGCAGCGTTGTGACGGGCAATCAGCCCCAGCATTTT	CSVVTGNQPQHF
few	TRBV6-2/TRBV6-3	TRBJ2-5	TRBD2	TGTGCCAGCAGTTACGGCACCCGGGAGGCACAAGAGACCCAGTACTTC	CASSYGTREAQETQYF
NA	TRBV4-3	TRBJ2-5	NA	TGCGCCAGCAGCGAGAGGACAGTACGAGGAGAGACCCAGTACTTC	CASSERTVRGETQYF
NA	TRBV6-1	TRBJ1-6	NA	TGTGCCAGCTCTACCGGTGGTTCACCCCTCCACTTT	CASSTGGSPLHF
NA	TRBV27	TRBJ2-1	TRBD2	TGTGCCAGTAGCGGGAGGACGTACAATGAGCAGTTCTTC	CASSGRTYNEQFF
medium-sized	TRBV7-2	TRBJ1-3	NA	TGTGCCAGCAGCTTAGCGCAGACGGCTTCTAGGGGAAACACCATATATTTT	CASSLAQTASRGNTIYF
few	TRBV20-1	TRBJ2-7	NA	TGCAGTGCTAGAGAGGGCAGGCTTGCCTACGAGCAGTACTTC	CSAREGRLAYEQYF